The 9 T cell receptor beta chains given below trace back to one sample, sequenced in a study of breast tumors, draining lymph nodes, adjacent tissues. MiXCR, run by TCRdb on the multiplex PCR reads, gives a single entry per CDR3 protein. The table lists 150,000 to 200,000 distinct CDR3 sequences, 30% to 35% of them singletons. Breast cancer patients provided tissue from their axillary draining lymph nodes. Material: axillary lymph node tissue. All receptors come from a female donor with breast cancer. Some clones in this sample may be carry-over from other donors' samples.

V usage is TRBV20-1 and J usage is TRBJ2-5, with 9 bases that match TRBD2. The CDR3 is 14 amino acids. The germline V gene encodes CDR1 DFQATT and CDR2 SNEGSKA (reference sequence). The CDR3 bases are TGCAGCGCCCCGAGCGGGGGGCCTCAAGAGACCCAGTACTTC. As protein: CSAPSGGPQETQYF.

On this clonotype itself: One end of the junction varies from germline; a read error may be responsible. This chain joins TRBV6-6 and TRBJ2-7; TRBD1 aligns across 11 bases. From germline, CDR1 is MNHNY and CDR2 SVGAGI (reference sequence). The CDR3 consists of 20 residues. CDR3 sequence (DNA): TGTGCCAGCAGTCACTCGAGGGGACAGGGGGTAGAAGCGGGGGCTTACGAGCAGTACTTC. Amino acids: CASSHSRGQGVEAGAYEQYF.

The CDR3 spells CSGAGYRETQYF. The CDR3 coding sequence is TGCAGCGGGGCGGGTTATAGGGAGACCCAGTACTTC. The rearrangement uses TRBV29-1 and TRBJ2-5, with D possibly matching TRBD2 (5 bases). V was clipped by 7 bases and J by 5 bases, with 14 bases between them. Germline V CDR1 and CDR2: SQVTM, ANQGSEA. The CDR3 extends over 12 amino acids. Complete variable domain (other parts from reference TRBV29-1 and TRBJ2-5): SAVISQKPSRDICQRGTSLTIQCQVDSQVTMMFWYRQQPGQSLTLIATANQGSEATYESGFVIDKFPISRPNLTFSTLTVSNMSPEDSSIYLCSGAGYRETQYFGPGTRLLVL.

Remarks on this clonotype: A read error may be the cause here, since a much bigger clone is one base away. The rearrangement joins TRBV5-1 to TRBJ1-4; no clear D. This CDR3 is built from 13 residues. In germline, CDR1 is SGHRS, CDR2 YFSETQ. The ends were cut back, 4 bases at V and 14 bases at J, with 18 bases in the middle. The CDR3 nucleotides are TGCGCCAGCAGCAGCGGAGTAGGTGGAAACCTGTTTTTT. Its protein is CASSSGVGGNLFF.

This clonotype was seen ten or more times. CDR3 protein: CASSYGGSRRGGIYNEQFF. CDR3 bases: TGTGCCAGCAGTTACGGCGGATCCCGGCGAGGGGGCATCTACAATGAGCAGTTCTTC. V is TRBV6-6 and J is TRBJ2-1, with 7 bases fitting TRBD1. The CDR3 is 19 residues long. V trimming: 2 bases; J trimming: 3 bases; junction bases outside the gene matches: 16. In germline, CDR1 is MNHNY, CDR2 SVGAGI (reference sequence).

This clonotype was seen at least ten times. The V call is TRBV19, the J call TRBJ1-5; 8 bases map to TRBD1. Germline V CDR1 and CDR2: LNHDA, SQIVND (reference sequence). This CDR3 comprises 15 residues. Trimming removed 7 bases from V and 1 base from J; junction bases left unmatched: 6. As DNA, the CDR3 is TGTGCCAGTACCACCAGGACAGGGAGCAATCAGCCCCAGCATTTT. Translated, it gives CASTTRTGSNQPQHF.

The table lists this clonotype with many counts. A much larger clone lies one base from this, so it may be a read error. V and J are TRBV28 and TRBJ1-6; D might be TRBD1 (5 bases). Germline V lookup: CDR1 MDHEN, CDR2 SYDVKM. The CDR3 totals 16 residues. V dropped 4 bases and J dropped 7 bases, with 17 bases sitting between them. The CDR3 DNA is TGTGCCAGCAGTTCCTCCTCGACAGAGCTAAATTCACCCCTCCACTTT. Its translation: CASSSSSTELNSPLHF.

This clonotype was detected ten times or more. The chain couples TRBV12-3 or TRBV12-4 to TRBJ1-6, with 7 bases aligning to TRBD1. With V trimmed by 1 base and J by 9 bases, 3 bases remained unmatched. This CDR3 has 14 amino acids. CDR3: CASSLGDSSSPLHF. The CDR3 DNA follows: TGTGCCAGCAGTTTAGGGGACAGCAGTTCACCCCTCCACTTT.

In its sample, this clonotype was seen many times. This sequence joins TRBV7-3 and TRBJ2-1; D is unclear. Germline CDR1 and CDR2: SGHTA and FQGTGA. V lost 2 bases to trimming and J lost 7 bases, with 9 bases between them. The CDR3 contains 13 residues. The CDR3 sequence: CASSLAPSNEQFF. DNA of the CDR3: TGTGCCAGCAGCTTAGCCCCGTCGAATGAGCAGTTCTTC. Using reference TRBV7-3 and TRBJ2-1 for the parts outside the CDR3, the full variable domain is GAGVSQTPSNKVTEKGKYVELRCDPISGHTALYWYRQSLGQGPEFLIYFQGTGAADDSGLPNDRFFAVRPEGSVSTLKIQRTERGDSAVYLCASSLAPSNEQFFGPGTRLTVL.